A selection of T cell receptor beta chains follows, all from one sample in a study of a mutant IDH1 vaccine in newly diagnosed glioma. Sequencing used immunoSEQ multiplex PCR; TCRdb keeps in-frame clones, though not all of them. This table holds around 59,000 clones, about 90% found once. The sample was PBMCs, taken from a glioma patient treated with radiotherapy, temozolomide or both. The receptor source for this set is a man aged 50 or older with glioma. Both conserved end residues are part of each CDR3. A D gene is named only where the DNA matches it firmly. Clone size is stated in some rows and not others, as once, few, many or a class when expanded.

TGTGCCAGCAGTTACAAAGGGGCCGGCACTGAAGCTTTCTTT CASSYKGAGTEAFF TRBV6-6 . . TRBJ1-1
TGTGCCAGCAGCGGTAACAGGGTCGCTGAAGCTTTCTTT CASSGNRVAEAFF TRBV9 . . TRBJ1-1
TGTGCCAGCAGGCGGGACAACTTGAACACTGAAGCTTTCTTT CASRRDNLNTEAFF TRBV5-4 . . TRBJ1-1
TGTGCCAGCAGCGGAAGCACGTCTGCTGAAGCTTTCTTT CASSGSTSAEAFF TRBV7-2 . . TRBJ1-1
TGTGCCAGCAGCCAAGGGACAGGCGACACCGGGGAGCTGTTTTTT CASSQGTGDTGELFF TRBV4-2 TRBD1 once TRBJ2-2
TGCAGCGTTGAACTGGCGGGAGGACAAGAGACCCAGTACTTC CSVELAGGQETQYF TRBV29-1 TRBD2 . TRBJ2-5
TGTGCCAGCAACCCCCGGGGGCAGCCCCAGCATTTT CASNPRGQPQHF TRBV5-6 . . TRBJ1-5
TGCGCCAGCAGCCAAGATCCTGGTGGCAGGTATTACGAGCAGTACTTC CASSQDPGGRYYEQYF TRBV4-1 . once TRBJ2-7
TGTGCCAGCAGTGTTCCTCAGGGGACTCCTTCGAACACCGGGGAGCTGTTTTTT CASSVPQGTPSNTGELFF TRBV2 . once TRBJ2-2
TGCGCCAGCAGCCAAGTGGTAGGGGGAGGTGAAGCTTTCTTT CASSQVVGGGEAFF TRBV4-1 . . TRBJ1-1
TGCGCCAGCAGCTTGGCGTCGGAGGTCTATGGCTACACCTTC CASSLASEVYGYTF TRBV5-1 . . TRBJ1-2